One TCR beta chain is described in this entry. Its antigen is currently unknown. The repertoire was sequenced with immunoSEQ multiplex PCR; TCRdb's copy has only in-frame clones and lacks some. The data hold under 200,000 clones, with roughly 92% observed a single time. This record belongs to a study of T cell responses to AZD1222 COVID-19 vaccine. The V and J ends lost 4 bases and 4 bases respectively, with 6 bases between them. Germline V gene lookup returns CDR1 LGHNA and CDR2 YNFKEQ. The CDR3 runs to 12 residues. Study findings and constraints: Seropositive AZD1222 recipients at baseline numbered only 5 or 6. Clonal diversity may have been underestimated, and the donors were mostly white British, with more females than males.

The sequence was obtained from an adult in good health. J is TRBJ2-3 and V is TRBV4-2; D unclear. The sequenced sample was peripheral blood, obtained on day 0 of AZD1222 vaccination. The CDR3 protein is CASSPPADTQYF. CDR3 DNA sequence: TGTGCCAGCAGCCCCCCCGCAGATACGCAGTATTTT.